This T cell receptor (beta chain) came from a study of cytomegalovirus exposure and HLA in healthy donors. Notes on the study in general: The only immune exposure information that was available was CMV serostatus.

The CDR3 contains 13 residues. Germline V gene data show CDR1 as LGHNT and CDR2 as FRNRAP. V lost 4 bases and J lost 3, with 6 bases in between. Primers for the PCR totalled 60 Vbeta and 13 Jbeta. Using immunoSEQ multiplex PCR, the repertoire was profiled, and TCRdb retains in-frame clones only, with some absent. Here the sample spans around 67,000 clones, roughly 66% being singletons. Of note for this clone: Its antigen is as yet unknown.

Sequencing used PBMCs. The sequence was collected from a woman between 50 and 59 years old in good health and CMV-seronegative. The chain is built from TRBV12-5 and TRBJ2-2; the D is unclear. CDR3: CASGSRYTGELFF. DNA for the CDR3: TGTGCTAGTGGTTCCAGGTACACCGGGGAGCTGTTTTTT.